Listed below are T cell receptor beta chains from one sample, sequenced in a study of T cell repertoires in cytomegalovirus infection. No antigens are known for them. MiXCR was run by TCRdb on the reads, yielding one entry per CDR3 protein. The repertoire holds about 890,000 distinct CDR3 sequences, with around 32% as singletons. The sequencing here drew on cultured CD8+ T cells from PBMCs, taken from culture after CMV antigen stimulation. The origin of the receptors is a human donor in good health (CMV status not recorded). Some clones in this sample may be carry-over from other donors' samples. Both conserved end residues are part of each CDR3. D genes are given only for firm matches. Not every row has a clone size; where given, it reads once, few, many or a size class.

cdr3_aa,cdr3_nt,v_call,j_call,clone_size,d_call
CAIGDRAFVYGYTF,TGTGCCATCGGGGACAGGGCCTTCGTCTATGGCTACACCTTC,TRBV10-3,TRBJ1-2,NA,TRBD1
CASSFGLYSNQPQHF,TGTGCCAGCAGCTTTGGACTCTATAGCAATCAGCCCCAGCATTTT,TRBV7-2,TRBJ1-5,NA,NA
CAIGVFGTSGKGELFF,TGTGCCATCGGGGTTTTCGGGACTAGCGGGAAGGGGGAGCTGTTTTTT,TRBV10-3,TRBJ2-2,few,TRBD2
CASSLPRGASYNSPLHF,TGTGCCAGCAGTTTACCCCGGGGGGCTTCCTATAATTCACCCCTCCACTTT,TRBV27,TRBJ1-6,few,NA
CASSLLQTAYNSPLHF,TGTGCCAGCAGCTTGTTGCAAACGGCCTATAATTCACCCCTCCACTTT,TRBV5-5,TRBJ1-6,NA,NA
CASRHPGGETQYF,TGTGCCAGCAGGCACCCGGGTGGGGAGACCCAGTACTTC,TRBV7-9,TRBJ2-5,NA,NA
CASSVVPGSSRNTIYF,TGTGCCAGCAGCGTAGTACCGGGTTCCTCGCGAAACACCATATATTTT,TRBV9,TRBJ1-3,many,NA
CASSLGRGGMQFF,TGTGCCAGCAGTCTCGGACGAGGAGGGATGCAGTTCTTC,TRBV27,TRBJ2-1,few,NA
CASSSLYQETQYF,TGTGCCAGTAGTTCCTTGTACCAAGAGACCCAGTACTTC,TRBV19,TRBJ2-5,NA,NA
CASSERSAGRTDTQYF,TGTGCCAGCAGTGAAAGATCGGCAGGGCGCACAGATACGCAGTATTTT,TRBV6-1,TRBJ2-3,few,NA
CVSSWSGGGWNIQYF,TGTGTCAGCAGTTGGAGCGGGGGGGGTTGGAACATTCAGTACTTC,TRBV6-5,TRBJ2-4,NA,TRBD2
CASSERGDYSEAFF,TGTGCCAGCAGTGAACGGGGGGACTACTCTGAAGCTTTCTTT,TRBV6-1,TRBJ1-1,few,NA
CASSQKDRGYGNTIYF,TGTGCCAGCAGCCAAAAGGACAGGGGATATGGAAACACCATATATTTT,TRBV14,TRBJ1-3,few,TRBD1
CASSPAVYEKLFF,TGTGCCAGCAGCCCAGCAGTATATGAAAAACTGTTTTTT,TRBV7-9,TRBJ1-4,many,NA
CASSVSGGAGEQFF,TGTGCCAGCAGCGTTAGCGGGGGGGCGGGGGAGCAGTTCTTC,TRBV9,TRBJ2-1,NA,TRBD2
CASSYNRGGPTAYNEQFF,TGTGCCAGCAGTTACAATCGGGGGGGCCCCACGGCCTACAATGAGCAGTTCTTC,TRBV6-2/TRBV6-3,TRBJ2-1,NA,TRBD2
CATRGISYNEQFF,TGTGCTACGCGCGGGATATCCTACAATGAGCAGTTCTTC,TRBV5-5,TRBJ2-1,NA,NA
CASSWGFGEQFF,TGTGCCAGCAGCTGGGGGTTCGGGGAGCAGTTCTTC,TRBV7-2,TRBJ2-1,few,NA
CASSFIAGPSTDTQYF,TGTGCCAGCAGTTTCATAGCGGGGCCTAGCACAGATACGCAGTATTTT,TRBV28,TRBJ2-3,few,TRBD2
CASSLAGTEAQPQHF,TGTGCCAGCAGCTTGGCCGGAACAGAAGCTCAGCCCCAGCATTTT,TRBV5-4,TRBJ1-5,NA,NA
CASSLVRGGVQETQYF,TGTGCCAGCAGCTTAGTTCGCGGGGGGGTACAAGAGACCCAGTACTTC,TRBV7-2,TRBJ2-5,few,TRBD2
CASSIVAASTDTQYF,TGTGCCAGTAGTATTGTGGCCGCTAGCACAGATACGCAGTATTTT,TRBV19,TRBJ2-3,NA,NA
CASSLPGSLSGYTF,TGTGCCAGCAGCTTACCAGGGTCACTTAGTGGCTACACCTTC,TRBV7-6,TRBJ1-2,NA,NA
CASGMGTEAFF,TGTGCCAGCGGAATGGGCACTGAAGCTTTCTTT,TRBV6-1,TRBJ1-1,NA,NA
CASSLGRDSDTQYF,TGTGCCAGCAGTTTAGGTCGGGATTCAGATACGCAGTATTTT,TRBV27,TRBJ2-3,NA,NA
CATSQDRGHGYTF,TGTGCCACCAGTCAGGACAGGGGGCATGGCTACACCTTC,TRBV15,TRBJ1-2,NA,TRBD1
CASSPGVAGAGETQYF,TGTGCCAGCAGCCCCGGGGTAGCGGGGGCGGGAGAGACCCAGTACTTC,TRBV7-2,TRBJ2-5,many,TRBD2
CASRQTTSGEDTQYF,TGTGCCAGCAGGCAGACTACTAGCGGGGAAGATACGCAGTATTTT,TRBV3-1,TRBJ2-3,few,TRBD2
CASRRANTEAFF,TGTGCCAGCAGGAGGGCTAACACTGAAGCTTTCTTT,TRBV12-3/TRBV12-4,TRBJ1-1,NA,NA
CASSLKRETGNEQFF,TGTGCCAGCAGCCTAAAACGAGAGACGGGCAATGAGCAGTTCTTC,TRBV5-4,TRBJ2-1,NA,NA
CASSPHSFAVASEKLFF,TGTGCCAGCAGTCCCCATTCCTTTGCAGTCGCGTCTGAAAAACTGTTTTTT,TRBV6-5,TRBJ1-4,few,NA
CASSSSGGAHNSPLHF,TGTGCCAGCAGCTCCTCAGGGGGCGCCCATAATTCACCCCTCCACTTT,TRBV7-9,TRBJ1-6,many,TRBD1
CASSFADRGGPEAFF,TGTGCCAGCAGCTTTGCGGACAGGGGAGGGCCTGAAGCTTTCTTT,TRBV7-9,TRBJ1-1,NA,TRBD1
CASSYVATSTDTQYF,TGTGCCAGCAGTTACGTAGCGACAAGCACAGATACGCAGTATTTT,TRBV6-6,TRBJ2-3,NA,NA
CASSLLGGNTQYF,TGTGCCAGCAGTTTATTGGGGGGAAATACGCAGTATTTT,TRBV27,TRBJ2-3,NA,NA
CASSLPRGYTF,TGTGCCAGCAGCCTACCCCGGGGCTACACCTTC,TRBV7-9,TRBJ1-2,few,NA
CASSFMDRGYNEQFF,TGTGCCAGCAGTTTTATGGACAGGGGCTACAATGAGCAGTTCTTC,TRBV6-6,TRBJ2-1,many,TRBD1
CASSPLGGFSNYGYTF,TGTGCCAGCAGCCCCCTCGGGGGTTTTTCTAACTATGGCTACACCTTC,TRBV7-9,TRBJ1-2,many,NA
CASSLPGLYEQFF,TGTGCCAGTAGTTTGCCGGGACTTTATGAGCAGTTCTTC,TRBV19,TRBJ2-1,NA,NA
CASSLEGRVQGITDTQYF,TGTGCCAGCAGCTTGGAAGGAAGGGTACAGGGCATCACAGATACGCAGTATTTT,TRBV5-6,TRBJ2-3,few,NA
CASSPDFQGPYGYTF,TGTGCCAGCAGCCCGGACTTTCAGGGCCCCTATGGCTACACCTTC,TRBV3-1,TRBJ1-2,NA,NA
CASSEPGQGKLNSGLSSYNEQFF,TGCGCCAGCAGCGAACCGGGACAGGGAAAATTAAATAGCGGGTTAAGCTCCTACAATGAGCAGTTCTTC,TRBV5-1,TRBJ2-1,NA,TRBD1
CASSFGQGPSTDTQYF,TGTGCCAGCAGCTTTGGACAGGGGCCCAGCACAGATACGCAGTATTTT,TRBV7-6,TRBJ2-3,few,TRBD1
CSVGAGTEAFF,TGCAGCGTTGGGGCAGGGACTGAAGCTTTCTTT,TRBV29-1,TRBJ1-1,NA,NA
CSARDLGRVDYGYTF,TGCAGTGCTAGAGATCTTGGCAGGGTTGACTATGGCTACACCTTC,TRBV20-1,TRBJ1-2,NA,NA